The 21 T cell receptor beta chains reported below all come from one sample, sequenced in a study of blood T cell repertoires in COVID-19. Clones were read by immunoSEQ multiplex PCR, and TCRdb kept only the in-frame ones, dropping some. This table holds almost 250,000 clones, more than 85% found once. The sample consisted of PBMCs or T cells enriched from blood (not recorded which). These receptors all come from a woman aged 25 to 39 who had recovered from COVID-19.

This rearrangement joins TRBV28 to TRBJ1-4, with D maybe TRBD1 (5 bases). The CDR3 has 15 amino acids. The V gene lost 5 bases and the J gene lost 6 bases, with 16 bases spanning the gap. From germline, CDR1 is MDHEN and CDR2 SYDVKM. The CDR3 is CASSTAGTADEKLFF. CDR3 bases: TGTGCCAGCAGTACTGCCGGGACTGCAGATGAAAAACTGTTTTTT.

The chain's CDR3 is CASRGDSMNTEAFF. CDR3 in DNA: TGTGCCAGCAGGGGTGACAGCATGAACACTGAAGCTTTCTTT. The chain recombines TRBV9 with TRBJ1-1, with D tentatively TRBD1 (5 bases). This CDR3 spans 14 amino acids. The ends were cut back, 5 bases at V and 0 bases at J, with 11 bases in the middle. Germline CDR1 is SGDLS and CDR2 is YYNGEE. The whole variable domain, filled in from reference TRBV9 and TRBJ1-1, reads DSGVTQTPKHLITATGQRVTLRCSPRSGDLSVYWYQQSLDQGLQFLIQYYNGEERAKGNILERFSAQQFPDLHSELNLSSLELGDSALYFCASRGDSMNTEAFFGQGTRLTVV.

The rearrangement uses TRBV7-2 and TRBJ1-3; 9 bases are a match to TRBD1. After removal of 5 bases from V and 0 bases from J, the junction contained 8 bases not matched to a gene. Germline CDR1 is SGHTA and CDR2 is FQGNSA. The CDR3 runs 17 residues. The CDR3 DNA follows: TGTGCCAGCAGCCTGGACAGGGGCCCGGACTCTGGAAACACCATATATTTT. Protein: CASSLDRGPDSGNTIYF.

The chain combines TRBV3-1 (or the pseudogene TRBV3-2) with TRBJ2-3; the D is unclear. The CDR3 runs 13 residues. Germline V gene lookup returns CDR1 LGHDT and CDR2 YNNKEL (reference sequence). Trimming pared 4 bases from V and 7 bases from J, leaving 12 bases between. The CDR3 sequence is CASSPGSGYTQYF. DNA of the CDR3: TGTGCCAGCAGCCCCGGATCCGGGTATACGCAGTATTTT.

This chain links TRBV2 with TRBJ1-2, with TRBD1 identical over 7 bases. The germline CDR1 and CDR2 sequences are SNHLY and FYNNEI. The CDR3 runs to 14 residues. V lost 6 bases to trimming and J lost 6 bases; unmatched junction nucleotides: 10. As DNA, the CDR3 is TGTGCCAGCAGGGTCGGGGACACAGGGGATGGCTACACCTTC. Its protein is CASRVGDTGDGYTF.

V and J are TRBV6-2 or TRBV6-3 and TRBJ1-2, with D possibly being TRBD1 (5 bases). The CDR3 consists of 13 residues. The V and J ends lost 2 bases and 6 bases respectively, with 10 bases between them. CDR1 MNHEY and CDR2 SVGEGT come from the germline V gene. CDR3 region: CASSYDRGNGYTF. DNA for the CDR3: TGTGCCAGCAGTTACGATCGGGGGAATGGCTACACCTTC.

The rearrangement links TRBV11-2 to TRBJ2-7, with 9 bases identical to TRBD1. Unmatched junction bases numbered 4, after V lost 4 bases and J lost 3 bases. CDR1 is SGHAT, CDR2 FQNNGV, per germline. The CDR3 is made up of 14 amino acids. The CDR3, as DNA: TGTGCCAGCAGCTGGACGGGACAGGGCTACGAGCAGTACTTC. The encoded protein is CASSWTGQGYEQYF.

The chain carries TRBV3-1 (or the pseudogene TRBV3-2) and TRBJ1-2, with a tentative D call TRBD1 (6 bases). Trimming took off 0 bases at V and 0 bases at J, with 23 bases between the two ends. There are 20 residues in the CDR3. Per germline, CDR1 LGHDT and CDR2 YNNKEL (reference sequence). CDR3 bases: TGTGCCAGCAGCCAAGAGATAGCCTTTAGTAGGGGGGGTGCTAACTATGGCTACACCTTC. Amino acids: CASSQEIAFSRGGANYGYTF.

The chain employs TRBV7-8 and TRBJ2-7; possibly TRBD2 for D (5 bases). This CDR3 comprises 16 residues. The germline V gene has CDR1 SGHVS and CDR2 FQNEAQ. With 7 bases removed from V and 0 bases from J, the gap between germline ends came to 19 bases. In DNA, the CDR3 is TGTGCCAGCACCAAAGGTAGAGCGGTTAGCTCCTACGAGCAGTACTTC. Residues: CASTKGRAVSSYEQYF. Full variable domain (rest looked up from reference TRBV7-8 and TRBJ2-7): GAGVSQSPRYKVAKRGQDVALRCDPISGHVSLFWYQQALGQGPEFLTYFQNEAQLDKSGLPSDRFFAERPEGSVSTLKIQRTQQEDSAVYLCASTKGRAVSSYEQYFGPGTRLTVT.

This chain connects TRBV27 to TRBJ1-1; 7 nucleotides align to TRBD1. Germline assignment: CDR1 MNHEY and CDR2 SMNVEV (reference sequence). Trimming took 10 bases from V and 5 from J; bases not matched to a gene: 16. The CDR3 loop spans 15 amino acids. The CDR3 is CATIERRGLGTEAFF. The DNA for the CDR3 is TGTGCCACCATAGAGAGGAGGGGGCTGGGGACTGAAGCTTTCTTT.

V usage is TRBV18 and J usage is TRBJ1-1; D is unclear. Deletions cut 3 bases from V and 7 bases from J, with 9 bases between. The CDR3 totals 12 residues. CDR1 and CDR2 from the germline V gene are KGHSH and LQKENI. This CDR3 reads CASSPEEIEAFF. The CDR3 region has the DNA TGTGCCAGCTCACCTGAAGAGATTGAAGCTTTCTTT.

The rearrangement uses TRBV30 and TRBJ2-5; the D is unclear. The CDR3 extends over 14 amino acids. From germline, CDR1 is GTSNPN and CDR2 SVGIG (reference sequence). The V gene lost 5 bases and the J gene lost 5 bases, with 18 bases spanning the gap. CDR3 in amino acids: CAWSHIGLRETQYF. CDR3 nucleotide sequence: TGTGCCTGGTCCCACATCGGGTTGAGGGAGACCCAGTACTTC.

The chain recombines TRBV21-1 with TRBJ2-1; the table gives TRBD2 as D, unverified against the DNA. TRBV21-1 is given as a pseudogene. There are 23 residues in the CDR3. Here the CDR3 DNA reads TGTGCCAGCAGCAAAGGAATCCACGGGGGAGGGGCGCTGGTTGGAGACACACACAATGAGCAGTTCTTC. Encoded protein: CASSKGIHGGGALVGDTHNEQFF.

This chain links TRBV3-1 (or the pseudogene TRBV3-2) with TRBJ1-1; D possibly corresponds to TRBD1 (6 bases). Germline CDR1 is LGHDT and CDR2 is YNNKEL (reference sequence). The CDR3 extends over 13 amino acids. V shed 3 bases and J shed 1 base, with 6 bases lying between them. CDR3 coding DNA: TGTGCCAGCAGCCAGGACAGGAACACTGAAGCTTTCTTT. Translated: CASSQDRNTEAFF.

The genes are TRBV18 and TRBJ1-1; D is ambiguous. Germline V lookup: CDR1 KGHSH, CDR2 LQKENI. Trimming shortened V by 2 bases and J by 3 bases, and 10 bases separated the two germline ends. The CDR3 contains 14 residues. The chain's CDR3 is CASSPDWRDTEAFF. As DNA, the CDR3 is TGTGCCAGCTCACCAGACTGGAGGGACACTGAAGCTTTCTTT.

V is TRBV5-1 and J is TRBJ1-5, with 8 nucleotides matching TRBD1. Germline values: CDR1 SGHRS, CDR2 YFSETQ. With V trimmed by 4 bases and J by 6 bases, 9 bases remained unmatched. The CDR3 runs 15 residues. CDR3 DNA sequence: TGCGCCAGCAGCCTTGGACAGGGTGAGGGTCAGCCCCAGCATTTT. Its translation is CASSLGQGEGQPQHF.

The chain combines TRBV4-1 with TRBJ1-5; D unresolved. V was pared by 0 bases and J by 4 bases, with 10 bases between. The length of the CDR3 is 15 residues. Germline V gives CDR1 MGHRA, CDR2 YSYEKL. In DNA form, the CDR3 reads TGCGCCAGCAGCCAAGATCTAACAGTAAATCAGCCCCAGCATTTT. Residues: CASSQDLTVNQPQHF.

The chain is built from TRBV30 and TRBJ1-1; D possibly corresponds to TRBD1 (5 bases). The CDR3 extends over 14 amino acids. Germline lookup yields CDR1 GTSNPN and CDR2 SVGIG (reference sequence). The germline V and J ends were trimmed by 5 bases and 1 base, with 14 bases remaining between them. The CDR3 nucleotides are TGTGCCTGGGGATCCCGTACAGGGAACACTGAAGCTTTCTTT. This sequence encodes CAWGSRTGNTEAFF.

Of note for this clone: The junction departs from germline at one end; a sequencing error may be responsible. The chain has TRBV7-2 and TRBJ2-7, with 7 bases aligning to TRBD2. This CDR3 has 15 amino acids. Germline-derived CDR1 and CDR2 are SGHTA and FQGNSA. In DNA form, the CDR3 reads TGTGCCAGCAGCTTATTCTCTAGCGGTGACTACGGGCAGTACTTC. This sequence encodes CASSLFSSGDYGQYF.

The chain has TRBV7-6 and TRBJ1-6; a weak D match, TRBD1 (6 bases). In germline, CDR1 is SGHVS, CDR2 FNYEAQ. V dropped 2 bases and J dropped 13 bases, with 15 bases sitting between them. The CDR3 runs to 14 residues. CDR3 DNA sequence: TGTGCCAGCAGCTTATACCACACAGGGTCCCCCCTCCACTTT. Amino acid sequence: CASSLYHTGSPLHF.

This clone was seen just once. The chain links TRBV6-5 to TRBJ2-3; 9 nucleotides line up with TRBD2. V shed 2 bases, J shed 2 bases, and the junction held 5 bases outside the gene matches. The CDR3 runs to 16 residues. CDR1 and CDR2 from the germline V gene are MNHEY and SVGAGI. The CDR3 nucleotides read TGTGCCAGCAGTTACCGCGGGACTAGCCCCACAGATACGCAGTATTTT. This codes for CASSYRGTSPTDTQYF.